Below are 5 T cell receptor beta chains sequenced from a single sample in a study of shared clonotypes between healthy human individuals. Profiled with immunoSEQ multiplex PCR; TCRdb holds only in-frame clones, not every one. Here the sample spans about 1 million clones, approximately 80% being singletons. Sequenced: memory CD4+ T cells from PBMCs. Subset of the sample: CD45RA-negative fraction. These receptors were taken from a man between 18 and 29 years old in good health. Some clones in this sample may be carry-over from other donors' samples.

CDR3 DNA sequence: TGTGCCAGCAGTGATCCCCTTGGACCCGGAGATACGCAGTATTTT. Amino acid sequence: CASSDPLGPGDTQYF. The chain joins TRBV25-1 to TRBJ2-3, with D hard to call. The CDR3 has 15 amino acids. Germline values: CDR1 MGHDK, CDR2 SYGVNS. V lost 3 bases to trimming and J lost 5 bases, with 15 bases between them.

V usage is TRBV28 and J usage is TRBJ1-1, with D perhaps matching TRBD1 (5 bases). V lost 2 bases and J 1 base, leaving 11 bases between the germline ends. Germline V gives CDR1 MDHEN, CDR2 SYDVKM. This CDR3 is 15 amino acids long. The CDR3 here is CASSLPGGTNTEAFF. CDR3 nucleotides: TGTGCCAGCAGTTTACCCGGGGGGACGAACACTGAAGCTTTCTTT.

The V call is TRBV5-6, the J call TRBJ2-5; D is uncertain. V lost 0 bases and J lost 5, with 5 bases in between. Germline loops: CDR1 SGHDT, CDR2 YYEEEE. The CDR3 runs to 12 residues. CDR3 sequence: CASSLEGETQYF. In DNA form, the CDR3 reads TGTGCCAGCAGCTTGGAAGGGGAGACCCAGTACTTC.

The V gene is TRBV7-3, the J gene TRBJ2-1; 7 bases are a match to TRBD1. This CDR3 is 15 amino acids long. Trimming at V came to 5 bases and at J to 2 bases, leaving 6 bases not matched to a gene. Germline values: CDR1 SGHTA, CDR2 FQGTGA. CDR3 bases: TGTGCCAGCAGCACCAACAGGGGACCCTACAATGAGCAGTTCTTC. Translation: CASSTNRGPYNEQFF.

V is TRBV6-1 and J is TRBJ2-3; 9 nucleotides line up with TRBD2. The V gene's germline CDR1 is MNHNS and CDR2 SASEGT. J lost 3 bases, V lost 5 bases, and 6 bases had no gene match. This CDR3 comprises 15 residues. The CDR3: CASSRLTSGTDTQYF. The CDR3 coding sequence is TGTGCCAGCAGTCGCCTGACTAGCGGTACAGATACGCAGTATTTT.